This T cell receptor beta chain was obtained from a study of cytomegalovirus exposure and HLA in healthy donors. In the PCR, 60 Vbeta and 13 Jbeta primers were used. The table came from immunoSEQ multiplex PCR; TCRdb's copy has only in-frame clones and leaves some out. Counted here are about 160,000 clones, under 80% occurring once; the ten biggest clones make up under 2.5%. Notes on the study in general: Another analysis was done later, and it associated over 15,000 TCR beta sequences with HLA alleles at 0.05 false discovery rate.

With respect to this clone: What it binds is not known.

This CDR3 spans 14 amino acids. Germline CDR1 and CDR2: SEHNR and FQNEAQ (reference sequence). Trimming removed 4 bases from V and 4 bases from J, with 12 bases in between. Material: PBMCs. This chain uses TRBV7-9 with TRBJ2-3; D possibly corresponds to TRBD1 (6 bases). The clonotype comes from a female donor in good health and CMV-seronegative. DNA for the CDR3: TGTGCCAGCAGCTCTAAGAGACAGGCAGATACGCAGTATTTT. Protein product: CASSSKRQADTQYF. The whole variable domain, filled in from reference TRBV7-9 and TRBJ2-3, reads DTGVSQNPRHKITKRGQNVTFRCDPISEHNRLYWYRQTLGQGPEFLTYFQNEAQLEKSRLLSDRFSAERPKGSFSTLEIQRTEQGDSAMYLCASSSKRQADTQYFGPGTRLTVL.